This T cell receptor beta chain was captured in a study of blood T cell repertoires in COVID-19. About the research overall: The United States, Italy and Spain were the sources of the acute and convalescent COVID-19 samples. The analysed material was cDNA or gDNA that came from T cells, B-cell-depleted T cells, or PBMCs.

The CDR3 length is 15 residues. V dropped 5 bases and J dropped 0; count of bases not matched to a gene: 4. The germline V gene encodes CDR1 SNHLY and CDR2 FYNNEI. In the study's own analysis: For nucleated cells, counts were estimated from reference gene primer amplification. Some clones are missing from TCRdb's copy, which holds only in-frame ones; the method was immunoSEQ multiplex PCR. That table furnishes V, J and clone size, whereas the DNA furnished D and trimming. The data show about 87,000 clones, around 81% seen once. The sequence derives from a woman in her 70s with acute or convalescent COVID-19. The sample consisted of peripheral blood. The chain links TRBV2 to TRBJ2-7; 10 nucleotides agree with TRBD2. In DNA form, the CDR3 reads TGTGCCAGCAGTCGGGTAGCGGGGGGCTCCTACGAGCAGTACTTC. Its translation: CASSRVAGGSYEQYF.